The clone carrying this TCR beta chain has more than one count but fewer than ten. No antigen is known for it. The record originates from a study of identical twins. The study's findings and limits: There were fewer insertions in abundant cord blood beta clonotypes, but memory repertoires showed no such pattern.

CDR3 size: 14 residues. Germline lookup yields CDR1 SNHLY and CDR2 FYNNEI. Trimming left V 0 bases short and J 0 bases short, with 5 bases between. Each CDR3 protein gets one entry after TCRdb re-called the 5' RACE reads with MiXCR. Counted here are around 100,000 distinct CDR3 sequences, roughly 6% occurring once; the ten biggest clones make up less than 15%. This chain links TRBV2 with TRBJ1-1, with D unclear. The clonotype was recovered from a woman in her forties or fifties in good health. Sequenced material: memory T cells sorted from blood. CDR3 protein: CASSEARLNTEAFF. CDR3 DNA: TGTGCCAGCAGTGAAGCCCGGTTGAACACTGAAGCTTTCTTT.